This TCR beta chain was captured in a study of shared clonotypes between healthy human individuals. The study's findings and limits: Shared clonotypes across all four donors exceeded non-shared ones in generation probability. Across subsets, estimated richness was generally greater for naive than for memory populations.

V lost 5 bases to trimming and J lost 6 bases, with 5 bases between them. The CDR3 has 10 amino acids. Per germline, CDR1 DFQATT and CDR2 SNEGSKA (reference sequence). Details on this clone: Its antigen is currently unknown.

Genomic DNA from each subset was divided evenly over several immunoSEQ plates. Assay: immunoSEQ multiplex PCR; the TCRdb copy retains only in-frame clones and omits some. Counted here are some 2,500,000 clones, less than 95% occurring once; the ten biggest clones make up 0.3% to 0.4%. This sequence joins TRBV20-1 and TRBJ2-1; D unresolved. The receptor was isolated from a man younger than 35 in good health. Some clones in this sample may be carry-over from other donors' samples. Source material: naive CD4+ T cells from PBMCs. Subset defined: CD45RA+ positively selected. CDR3 coding DNA: TGCAGTGCTTGGGTCAATGAGCAGTTCTTC. This gives the protein CSAWVNEQFF.